The subject of this entry is one TCR beta chain. These data are taken from a study of T cell changes during pregnancy in multiple sclerosis. Sequencing was performed with immunoSEQ multiplex PCR; in TCRdb, only in-frame clones are kept and a portion is missing. The table has 80,000 to 95,000 clones, roughly 95% seen once. The junction had 5 bases not matched to a gene; V was cut back by 1 base and J by 5 bases. The CDR3 is made up of 15 amino acids. Germline CDR1 MGHRA, CDR2 YSYEKL. The receptor was isolated from a female donor with multiple sclerosis, enrolled in a pregnancy study. The specimen comprised peripheral blood, sampled in the second trimester of pregnancy. The chain links TRBV4-1 to TRBJ1-1; the match to TRBD1 covers 9 bases. In DNA, the CDR3 is TGCGCCAGCAGCCAAGGAGGACAGGGGAGGACTGAAGCTTTCTTT. It encodes CASSQGGQGRTEAFF.